Here is one TCR beta chain with its context. Its antigen is unknown. The entry originates in a study of post-analysis software for immune sequencing data. As for the study in general: Patients had relapsing-remitting, secondary progressive or progressive-relapsing multiple sclerosis; some lacked subtype.

Points from the study as a whole: Higher frequency in patients than in controls was seen for roughly five TRBV segments, with TRBV5-6, TRBV5-1 and TRBV20-1 among them. Samples from a shared batch, those prepared together, strongly co-clustered by F measure. Controls had significantly higher normalized Chao1 diversity than multiple sclerosis patients.

CDR1 and CDR2 from the germline V gene are SGHKS and YYEKEE (reference sequence). The CDR3 extends over 14 amino acids. Trimming removed 2 bases at V and 4 bases at J, with 11 bases between. Researchers reported that TCR beta cDNA libraries carried unique molecular identifiers. cDNA molecules numbering around 450,000 came from about 0.94 to 9.7 million T cells. TCRdb used MiXCR to reprocess the PCR reads, holding one entry per CDR3 protein. Of about 770,000 distinct CDR3 sequences detected, roughly 50% appear once; the ten largest clones hold roughly 4.5%. Sequencing input: blood. The chain has TRBV5-5 and TRBJ2-3, with D unclear. The TCR was taken from a girl aged 10 to 17 with multiple sclerosis. CDR3 residues: CASSLNGLADTQYF. CDR3 bases: TGTGCCAGCAGCTTAAACGGGTTAGCAGATACGCAGTATTTT. Complete variable domain (other parts from reference TRBV5-5 and TRBJ2-3): DAGVTQSPTHLIKTRGQQVTLRCSPISGHKSVSWYQQVLGQGPQFIFQYYEKEERGRGNFPDRFSARQFPNYSSELNVNALLLGDSALYLCASSLNGLADTQYFGPGTRLTVL.